This T cell receptor (beta chain) stems from a study of blood T cell repertoires in COVID-19 (dated by TCRdb to 2020 to 2022). Describing the broader study: Collaborator samples came from the United States, Italy and Spain and covered acute and convalescent phases of COVID-19. The prospective study material was composed of cDNA or gDNA derived from T cells, B-cell-depleted T cells, or PBMCs. Deeply sampled blood TCRbeta repertoires from subjects exposed to, actively infected with, or recovered from COVID-19 were included in the dataset. The repertoires were released in a freely available public database intended as a resource for research on the immune response to SARS-CoV-2. The samples were drawn from two sources: the first 160 participants of the ongoing ImmuneRACE study, and some 1,300 subjects contributed by 6 global collaborators. Sample metadata almost always included a de-identified subject ID, COVID-19 status, age in years and sex. Where available, HLA class I and class II types were taken from metadata supplied by the sample provider and were not determined by assay-based typing. Study-level results and caveats: How much clinical and demographic metadata was included differed by source and by participant, and the metadata was provided uncurated.

A remark on this clone: What antigen it recognizes has not been identified. Per-base quality was not reported, and no clone a single base away is much larger than it.

The immunoSEQ Assay, a bias-controlled multiplex PCR, was used to amplify TCRbeta CDR3 regions from genomic DNA. From the authors' description of their analysis: The number of nucleated cells in each sample was estimated by amplification of reference gene primers within the assay. To quantify the absolute abundance of each unique TCRbeta CDR3 rearrangement, sequence reads were collapsed and filtered. For each sample, productive Simpson clonality was calculated as the square root of Simpson's diversity index over productive rearrangements. TCRdb took this table from immuneACCESS and kept in-frame rearrangements with V and J called. Such tables lack part of the clones; where checked against another copy, unresolved V genes explain under half of the gap, and the rest is unexplained. That table gives V, J and clone size, and the DNA gave D and trimming. In all, the sample holds 150,000 to 200,000 clones, and over 75% of those were seen once. The ten largest clones represent about a tenth of the sample.

Whole blood was collected in K2EDTA tubes by collaborating institutions according to the institutions' own protocols. For TCRbeta analysis, collaborators shipped samples in one of three forms: frozen whole blood, isolated PBMCs, or DNA extracted from either of those sample types. From its cysteine to its phenylalanine, the CDR3 spans 18 amino acids. This entry keeps only the CDR3 DNA: 54 bases, framed from base 1. CDR1 and CDR2, per the germline V gene, are MNHNS and SASEGT. Trimming leaves V shorter by 3 bases and J shorter by 0 bases, with the junction holding 10 bases beyond the gene matches. This receptor was identified in a human donor in a cohort sampled during active COVID-19. The sequence joins TRBV6-1 to TRBJ1-4, and TRBD1 matches 7 of the central bases. Sequenced input: peripheral blood. The CDR3 amino acid sequence is: CASSDGGQTSATNEKLFF. The DNA sequence is TGTGCCAGCAGTGATGGGGGACAGACTTCGGCAACTAATGAAAAACTGTTTTTT.